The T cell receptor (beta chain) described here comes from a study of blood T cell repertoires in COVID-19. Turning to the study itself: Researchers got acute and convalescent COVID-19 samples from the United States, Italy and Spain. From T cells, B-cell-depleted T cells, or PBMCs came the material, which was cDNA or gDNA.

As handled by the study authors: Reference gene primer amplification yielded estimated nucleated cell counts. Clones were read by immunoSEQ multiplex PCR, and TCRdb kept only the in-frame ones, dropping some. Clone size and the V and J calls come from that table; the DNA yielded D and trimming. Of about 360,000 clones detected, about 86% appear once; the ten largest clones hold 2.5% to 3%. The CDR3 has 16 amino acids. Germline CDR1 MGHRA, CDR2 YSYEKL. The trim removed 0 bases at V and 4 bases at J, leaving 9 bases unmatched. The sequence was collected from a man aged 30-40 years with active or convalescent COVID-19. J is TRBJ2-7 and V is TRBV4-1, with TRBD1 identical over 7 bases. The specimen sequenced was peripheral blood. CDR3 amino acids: CASSQELSTGMYEQYF. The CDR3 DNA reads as TGCGCCAGCAGCCAAGAATTATCGACAGGGATGTACGAGCAGTACTTC.